This T cell receptor beta chain was observed in a study of T cells after yellow fever vaccination. This clonotype appeared many times. TCRdb redid the calling of the 5' RACE reads with MiXCR, one entry per CDR3 protein. Among around 530,000 distinct CDR3 sequences listed, about a sixth were seen once. Looked up from germline, CDR1 is MNHEY and CDR2 is SVGAGI. The CDR3 extends over 14 amino acids. Trimming cost V 2 bases and J 0 bases, with 7 bases left between them. The receptor's source is a man aged 18 to 29 who received the YFV17D yellow fever vaccine. This sequence joins TRBV6-5 and TRBJ1-2; D possibly corresponds to TRBD1 (5 bases). Material: PBMCs, obtained less than 6 days after the first yellow fever vaccination. The CDR3 region is CASSYRGANYGYTF. The CDR3 coding sequence is TGTGCCAGCAGTTACCGGGGCGCTAACTATGGCTACACCTTC.